One sample yielded the 16 T cell receptor beta chains listed below, sequenced in a study of sequential checkpoint blockade in melanoma. Treatment given: randomized to nivolumab then ipilimumab (arm A) or the reverse (arm B). Here immunoSEQ multiplex PCR was the method, and the copy in TCRdb shows in-frame clones only, minus some. The sample gives roughly 13,000 clones, about 65% of which show up once; around a fifth is in the top ten. The specimen was CD8+ T cells sorted from blood (inferred from file names), collected from a patient given nivolumab and ipilimumab in sequence. The receptors come from a human donor with melanoma.

The chain joins TRBV10-2 to TRBJ2-7; TRBD2 aligns across 11 bases. CDR3 length: 18 residues. The V gene end was trimmed by 4 bases and the J gene end by 2 bases; junction bases not matched to a gene: 13. The germline V gene encodes CDR1 WSHSY and CDR2 SAAADI. The CDR3 nucleotides read TGCGCCAGCAGTGGTGGGACAGGCCATAGCGGGGGGGCCTACGAGCAGTACTTC. This encodes CASSGGTGHSGGAYEQYF.

The chain combines TRBV5-5 with TRBJ1-1; D gene ambiguous. This CDR3 spans 13 amino acids. Between the trimmed V and J ends, which lost 5 bases and 4 bases, there was a span of 12 bases. The germline V gene has CDR1 SGHKS and CDR2 YYEKEE (reference sequence). The CDR3 DNA reads TGTGCCAGCAGAGTTTGGTGGAGCACTGAAGCTTTCTTT. The encoded protein is CASRVWWSTEAFF.

This clone showed up just once. The chain joins TRBV27 to TRBJ2-5; TRBD1 matches 9 bases. The J call may be in error: the DNA end matches TRBJ2-7 better. This CDR3 contains 13 residues. Germline CDR1 is MNHEY and CDR2 is SMNVEV (reference sequence). This CDR3 reads CASSSSGQGEQYF. The CDR3 nucleotides are TGTGCCAGCAGTTCGTCGGGACAGGGCGAGCAGTACTTC.

This chain links TRBV6-1 with TRBJ2-2; unclear D gene. Germline V lookup: CDR1 MNHNS, CDR2 SASEGT. The CDR3 is 16 residues long. V lost 0 bases and J 2 bases, leaving 10 bases between the germline ends. CDR3 in DNA: TGTGCCAGCAGTGAAGCCAGAACCACCAACACCGGGGAGCTGTTTTTT. It yields the protein CASSEARTTNTGELFF.

The chain carries TRBV7-9 and TRBJ1-1; 8 bases map to TRBD1. This CDR3 is built from 16 residues. Germline V CDR1 and CDR2: SEHNR, FQNEAQ (reference sequence). Trimming at V came to 8 bases and at J to 3 bases, leaving 14 bases not matched to a gene. The CDR3 DNA follows: TGTGCCAGCGGCGGACAGGGTCCTAAGGGGTACACTGAAGCTTTCTTT. The encoded protein is CASGGQGPKGYTEAFF. Supplemented by reference TRBV7-9 and TRBJ1-1, the full variable domain reads DTGVSQNPRHKITKRGQNVTFRCDPISEHNRLYWYRQTLGQGPEFLTYFQNEAQLEKSRLLSDRFSAERPKGSFSTLEIQRTEQGDSAMYLCASGGQGPKGYTEAFFGQGTRLTVV.

This chain connects TRBV15 to TRBJ1-2, with 8 bases identical to TRBD1. V shed 1 base and J 2 bases; nucleotides not matched to a gene: 0. Germline assignment: CDR1 LNHNV and CDR2 YYDKDF (reference sequence). This CDR3 is built from 14 residues. In DNA, the CDR3 is TGTGCCACCAGCAGAGGGACAGGGAACTATGGCTACACCTTC. It specifies CATSRGTGNYGYTF.

This clone ranks as medium-sized. The chain carries TRBV19 and TRBJ2-7; 9 nucleotides line up with TRBD1. CDR1 is LNHDA, CDR2 SQIVND, per germline (reference sequence). The CDR3 has 13 residues. V lost 10 bases to trimming and J lost 7 bases; unmatched junction nucleotides: 11. The CDR3 protein is CAISPTGGREQYF. CDR3 nucleotide sequence: TGTGCCATCTCCCCCACAGGGGGCAGAGAGCAGTACTTC.

The rearrangement joins TRBV12-5 to TRBJ2-5; the match to TRBD1 covers 9 bases. Germline loops: CDR1 LGHNT, CDR2 FRNRAP. With V trimmed by 11 bases and J by 3 bases, 10 bases remained unmatched. The CDR3 consists of 14 residues. The CDR3 spells CAGGPGDREETQYF. In DNA, the CDR3 is TGTGCTGGGGGCCCGGGGGACAGGGAAGAGACCCAGTACTTC.

The gene calls are TRBV15 and TRBJ2-2; 8 bases are shared with TRBD1. V was pared by 5 bases and J by 7 bases, with 6 bases of the junction left unmatched. The length of the CDR3 is 14 residues. The germline gives CDR1 LNHNV, CDR2 YYDKDF (reference sequence). CDR3 region: CATSLDRGSGELFF. The DNA of the CDR3 is TGTGCCACCAGCTTAGACAGGGGTAGCGGGGAGCTGTTTTTT.

CDR3: CASSPPIDEQYF. CDR3 in DNA: TGTGCCAGCAGTCCGCCTATCGACGAGCAGTACTTC. The gene calls are TRBV28 and TRBJ2-7; no clear D. The CDR3 consists of 12 residues. Germline V gene data show CDR1 as MDHEN and CDR2 as SYDVKM. Trimming removed 5 bases at V and 5 bases at J, with 10 bases between. The full variable domain, rest sourced from reference TRBV28 and TRBJ2-7, is DVKVTQSSRYLVKRTGEKVFLECVQDMDHENMFWYRQDPGLGLRLIYFSYDVKMKEKGDIPEGYSVSREKKERFSLILESASTNQTSMYLCASSPPIDEQYFGPGTRLTVT.

The gene calls are TRBV7-2 and TRBJ2-7; 7 nucleotides line up with TRBD1. Losses at the gene ends were 5 bases for V and 1 base for J; bases not matched to a gene: 5. CDR3 length: 14 amino acids. CDR1 is SGHTA, CDR2 FQGNSA, per germline. CDR3 sequence (DNA): TGTGCCAGCAGCCCCCTGGGACAGTCCTACGAGCAGTACTTC. This encodes CASSPLGQSYEQYF. Complete variable domain (other parts from reference TRBV7-2 and TRBJ2-7): GAGVSQSPSNKVTEKGKDVELRCDPISGHTALYWYRQSLGQGLEFLIYFQGNSAPDKSGLPSDRFSAERTGGSVSTLTIQRTQQEDSAVYLCASSPLGQSYEQYFGPGTRLTVT.

The chain uses TRBV28 and TRBJ2-5; TRBD2 matches 11 bases. Germline values: CDR1 MDHEN, CDR2 SYDVKM. With 8 bases clipped from V and 5 bases from J, the junction kept 4 bases outside the gene matches. The length of the CDR3 is 13 residues. CDR3 in DNA: TGTGCCAGCTTAGCGGGAGGGGAGGAGACCCAGTACTTC. Amino acids: CASLAGGEETQYF. The variable domain in full, with the rest retrieved from reference TRBV28 and TRBJ2-5, is DVKVTQSSRYLVKRTGEKVFLECVQDMDHENMFWYRQDPGLGLRLIYFSYDVKMKEKGDIPEGYSVSREKKERFSLILESASTNQTSMYLCASLAGGEETQYFGPGTRLLVL.

The chain combines TRBV27 with TRBJ1-5, with TRBD1 matching 9 bases. The CDR3 is made up of 17 amino acids. V lost 7 bases, J lost 5 bases, and 15 bases stayed unmatched. Germline V lookup: CDR1 MNHEY, CDR2 SMNVEV (reference sequence). As DNA, the CDR3 is TGTGCCAGCACCGTTAAGGCACCGGGACAGGGACATCAGCCCCAGCATTTT. It specifies CASTVKAPGQGHQPQHF.

J is TRBJ2-7 and V is TRBV30, with 8 bases matching TRBD1. CDR1 and CDR2 (germline): GTSNPN, SVGIG (reference sequence). The CDR3 runs 11 residues. The V segment lost 5 bases and the J segment 7 bases; nucleotides outside the gene matches: 4. Written as DNA, the CDR3 is TGTGCCTGGGGGACAGGATCGGAGCAGTACTTC. It specifies CAWGTGSEQYF.

This chain connects TRBV28 to TRBJ1-2; tentative D call: TRBD1 (6 bases). V dropped 6 bases and J dropped 5 bases, with 16 bases sitting between them. Germline CDR1 reads MDHEN; CDR2 reads SYDVKM. The CDR3 length is 14 residues. The CDR3 DNA reads TGTGCCAGCAGAACCACAGGGACACAGTATGGCTACACCTTC. It codes for CASRTTGTQYGYTF.

This clone occurred a few times. The rearrangement joins TRBV27 to TRBJ1-5, with TRBD1 identical over 8 bases. Germline lookup yields CDR1 MNHEY and CDR2 SMNVEV (reference sequence). The CDR3 consists of 16 residues. Trimming removed 5 bases from V and 4 bases from J; junction bases left unmatched: 10. In DNA form, the CDR3 reads TGTGCCAGCAGTCCCTCCGGACAGGGCCATAATCAGCCCCAGCATTTT. This translates into CASSPSGQGHNQPQHF.